These 8 T cell receptor beta chains originate from one sample sequenced in a study of blood T cell repertoires in COVID-19. Here immunoSEQ multiplex PCR was the method, and the copy in TCRdb shows in-frame clones only, minus some. The sample has roughly 230,000 clones, more than 65% seen once. Material: peripheral blood. Receptor source: a man aged 50 to 59 with active or convalescent COVID-19.

This clone occurred once. This chain connects TRBV2 to TRBJ1-5; maybe TRBD1 (6 bases). Trimming took off 4 bases at V and 2 bases at J, with 21 bases between the two ends. The CDR3 covers 18 residues. Germline loops: CDR1 SNHLY, CDR2 FYNNEI. The CDR3 nucleotides are TGTGCCAGCAGTGTAGACAGGCCAAGCCCTACGGGCAATCAGCCCCAGCATTTT. Translating it yields CASSVDRPSPTGNQPQHF. The whole variable domain, filled in from reference TRBV2 and TRBJ1-5, reads EPEVTQTPSHQVTQMGQEVILRCVPISNHLYFYWYRQILGQKVEFLVSFYNNEISEKSEIFDDQFSVERPDGSNFTLKIRSTKLEDSAMYFCASSVDRPSPTGNQPQHFGDGTRLSIL.

The table lists this clone with a count of one. The same CDR3 also results from other DNA sequences found in this sample. V is TRBV5-1 and J is TRBJ2-3; maybe TRBD1 (5 bases). Germline V gene data show CDR1 as SGHRS and CDR2 as YFSETQ. With 0 bases removed from V and 2 bases from J, the gap between germline ends came to 7 bases. The CDR3 sequence is 14 residues long. CDR3 sequence reads: CASSLDRPTDTQYF. CDR3 DNA sequence: TGCGCCAGCAGCTTGGACAGGCCCACAGATACGCAGTATTTT.

J is TRBJ2-1 and V is TRBV6-6; weak D call: TRBD2 (6 bases). V lost 0 bases and J 5 bases, leaving 8 bases between the germline ends. This CDR3 has 14 residues. The germline CDR1 and CDR2 sequences are MNHNY and SVGAGI (reference sequence). The DNA for the CDR3 is TGTGCCAGCAGTTACTCGGCGGGAAACAATGAGCAGTTCTTC. The encoded protein is CASSYSAGNNEQFF.

The V gene is TRBV5-1, the J gene TRBJ1-1, with D possibly TRBD1 on 6 matching bases. Trimming took off 2 bases at V and 8 bases at J, with 16 bases between the two ends. Germline CDR1 SGHRS, CDR2 YFSETQ. This CDR3 is built from 14 residues. This CDR3 reads CASSLDRTRDEAFF. The CDR3 nucleotides are TGCGCCAGCAGCTTAGACAGGACGAGGGACGAAGCTTTCTTT.

This rearrangement joins TRBV5-1 to TRBJ1-1; D possibly corresponds to TRBD1 (5 bases). Trimming removed 3 bases from V and 1 base from J, with 13 bases in between. The CDR3 runs 15 residues. Germline V gene lookup returns CDR1 SGHRS and CDR2 YFSETQ. CDR3 residues: CASSSEGLKNTEAFF. CDR3 DNA: TGCGCCAGCAGCTCGGAGGGACTGAAGAACACTGAAGCTTTCTTT.

This clone was counted once. V is TRBV30 and J is TRBJ2-5, with D possibly being TRBD2 (6 bases). V lost 0 bases to trimming and J lost 6 bases, with 11 bases between them. Germline V lookup: CDR1 GTSNPN, CDR2 SVGIG (reference sequence). This CDR3 region has 13 residues. The CDR3, as DNA: TGTGCCTGGAGTGTGCGGGGCGCCCAGACCCAGTACTTC. Amino acid sequence: CAWSVRGAQTQYF.

The chain uses TRBV9 and TRBJ2-1; D ambiguous. The germline gives CDR1 SGDLS, CDR2 YYNGEE. CDR3 length: 15 residues. V was clipped by 0 bases and J by 0 bases, with 7 bases between them. The CDR3 here is CASSVDGGSYNEQFF. The CDR3 DNA reads as TGTGCCAGCAGCGTAGATGGCGGCTCCTACAATGAGCAGTTCTTC.

The rearrangement joins TRBV15 to TRBJ2-5; no firm D call. The V end lost 0 bases, the J end lost 2 bases, and 13 bases lay between the germline ends. The V gene's germline CDR1 is LNHNV and CDR2 YYDKDF (reference sequence). The CDR3 contains 16 residues. The CDR3: CATSRDDLLTQETQYF. The CDR3 DNA is TGTGCCACCAGCAGAGATGACTTGCTCACACAAGAGACCCAGTACTTC.